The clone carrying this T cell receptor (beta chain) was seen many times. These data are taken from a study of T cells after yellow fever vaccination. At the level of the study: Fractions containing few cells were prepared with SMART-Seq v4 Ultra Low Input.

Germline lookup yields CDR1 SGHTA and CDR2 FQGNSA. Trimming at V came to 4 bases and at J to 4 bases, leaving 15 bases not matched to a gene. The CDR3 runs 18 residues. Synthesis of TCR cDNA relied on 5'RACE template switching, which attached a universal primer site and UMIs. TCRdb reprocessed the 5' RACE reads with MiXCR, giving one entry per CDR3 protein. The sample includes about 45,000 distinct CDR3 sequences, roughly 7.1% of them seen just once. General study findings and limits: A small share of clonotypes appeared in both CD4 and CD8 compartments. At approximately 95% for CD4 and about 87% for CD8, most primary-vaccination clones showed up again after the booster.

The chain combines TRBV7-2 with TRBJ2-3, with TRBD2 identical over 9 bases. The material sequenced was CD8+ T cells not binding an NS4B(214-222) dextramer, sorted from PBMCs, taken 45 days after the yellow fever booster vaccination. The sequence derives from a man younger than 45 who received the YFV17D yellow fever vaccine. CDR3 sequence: CASSYAHAGGPQADTQYF. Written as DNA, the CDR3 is TGTGCCAGCAGCTACGCTCATGCGGGAGGGCCTCAGGCAGATACGCAGTATTTT.